The 10 T cell receptor beta chains below were found in one sample sequenced in a study of cytomegalovirus exposure and HLA in healthy donors. With 60 Vbeta and 13 Jbeta primers, the PCR was carried out. Profiling relied on immunoSEQ multiplex PCR, and the TCRdb table lists in-frame clones only, not all of them. In the table there are fewer than 120,000 clones, 76% of which are singletons. Sequenced: PBMCs. The receptors here all came from a man aged 25 to 45 in good health and CMV-seropositive.

The J gene is TRBJ2-5, the V gene TRBV30, with D maybe TRBD2 (5 bases). The CDR3 is 13 amino acids. Trimming shortened V by 0 bases and J by 9 bases, and 14 bases separated the two germline ends. The germline V gene has CDR1 GTSNPN and CDR2 SVGIG (reference sequence). CDR3 in DNA: TGTGCCTGGAGTGTACTGGGGAGCCGGGCCCAGTACTTC. Its protein product is CAWSVLGSRAQYF.

In this sample, this clone turned up a few times. This sequence joins TRBV7-3 and TRBJ2-1, with 10 bases lining up with TRBD2. The CDR3 has 16 amino acids. Losses at the gene ends were 4 bases for V and 4 bases for J; bases not matched to a gene: 7. CDR1 is SGHTA, CDR2 FQGTGA, per germline. The CDR3 DNA reads TGTGCCAGCAGCTACAGCGGGGGGGAATTTTACAATGAGCAGTTCTTC. Amino acid sequence: CASSYSGGEFYNEQFF.

The chain has TRBV11-2 and TRBJ2-7, with D tentatively TRBD2 (5 bases). CDR3 size: 16 residues. Trimming shortened V by 5 bases and J by 0 bases, and 17 bases separated the two germline ends. CDR1 and CDR2 from the germline V gene are SGHAT and FQNNGV. CDR3 region: CASSPHRGPTSYEQYF. Here the CDR3 DNA reads TGTGCCAGCAGCCCCCACCGGGGTCCTACCTCCTACGAGCAGTACTTC.

The chain links TRBV4-3 to TRBJ1-1; possible D gene TRBD1, 6 bases. Trimming shortened V by 3 bases and J by 6 bases, and 17 bases separated the two germline ends. CDR3 length: 15 residues. Germline V gene sequence: CDR1 LGHNA, CDR2 YSLEER. CDR3 sequence reads: CASSHLGTPIPEAFF. CDR3 DNA: TGCGCCAGCAGCCACCTCGGGACACCTATTCCTGAAGCTTTCTTT.

This chain uses TRBV7-9 with TRBJ2-7; D may be TRBD1 (5 bases). Per germline, CDR1 SEHNR and CDR2 FQNEAQ (reference sequence). This CDR3 has 11 residues. The ends were cut back, 2 bases at V and 9 bases at J, with 8 bases in the middle. The DNA for the CDR3 is TGTGCCAGCAGCTTAAACACAGGGCAGTACTTC. Translation: CASSLNTGQYF.

The chain is built from TRBV7-9 and TRBJ2-1; 9 bases fit TRBD1. The germline V gene encodes CDR1 SEHNR and CDR2 FQNEAQ (reference sequence). Trimming at V came to 5 bases and at J to 9 bases, leaving 5 bases not matched to a gene. The CDR3 is 13 amino acids. The CDR3 here is CASSPTGGTEQFF. CDR3 DNA sequence: TGTGCCAGCAGCCCTACAGGGGGCACTGAGCAGTTCTTC. Supplemented by reference TRBV7-9 and TRBJ2-1, the full variable domain reads DTGVSQNPRHKITKRGQNVTFRCDPISEHNRLYWYRQTLGQGPEFLTYFQNEAQLEKSRLLSDRFSAERPKGSFSTLEIQRTEQGDSAMYLCASSPTGGTEQFFGPGTRLTVL.

The V gene is TRBV30, the J gene TRBJ2-1; D unresolved. The CDR3 is 14 amino acids. The germline V gene encodes CDR1 GTSNPN and CDR2 SVGIG (reference sequence). V lost 1 base and J 3 bases, leaving 10 bases between the germline ends. The CDR3 nucleotides read TGTGCCTGGAGTGGGCAGGTGAGCTACAATGAGCAGTTCTTC. As protein: CAWSGQVSYNEQFF.

This chain links TRBV16 with TRBJ2-5; TRBD2 might be the D (5 bases). The V end was cut by 0 bases, the J end by 5 bases, with 13 bases between. The CDR3 sequence is 15 residues long. Germline values: CDR1 KGHSY, CDR2 FQNENV. CDR3 in DNA: TGTGCCAGCAGCCAATCTGTCCAATCGGGGGAGACCCAGTACTTC. Protein sequence: CASSQSVQSGETQYF.

This clone was counted a few times. This chain joins TRBV5-1 and TRBJ2-7; D is undetermined. V shed 0 bases and J shed 5 bases, with 12 bases lying between them. CDR3 size: 14 residues. The germline CDR1 and CDR2 sequences are SGHRS and YFSETQ. CDR3 bases: TGCGCCAGCAGCTTGGAACCAGATGTCCACGAGCAGTACTTC. It specifies CASSLEPDVHEQYF. Variable domain in full (rest from reference TRBV5-1 and TRBJ2-7): KAGVTQTPRYLIKTRGQQVTLSCSPISGHRSVSWYQQTPGQGLQFLFEYFSETQRNKGNFPGRFSGRQFSNSRSEMNVSTLELGDSALYLCASSLEPDVHEQYFGPGTRLTVT.

The J gene is TRBJ1-2, the V gene TRBV7-2; no clear D. The germline V gene encodes CDR1 SGHTA and CDR2 FQGNSA. The ends were cut back, 5 bases at V and 4 bases at J, with 14 bases in the middle. The CDR3 contains 14 residues. The CDR3 is CASSPSRSGYGYTF. The CDR3, as DNA: TGTGCCAGCAGCCCCTCGAGAAGTGGCTATGGCTACACCTTC. Using reference TRBV7-2 and TRBJ1-2 for the parts outside the CDR3, the full variable domain is GAGVSQSPSNKVTEKGKDVELRCDPISGHTALYWYRQSLGQGLEFLIYFQGNSAPDKSGLPSDRFSAERTGGSVSTLTIQRTQQEDSAVYLCASSPSRSGYGYTFGSGTRLTVV.